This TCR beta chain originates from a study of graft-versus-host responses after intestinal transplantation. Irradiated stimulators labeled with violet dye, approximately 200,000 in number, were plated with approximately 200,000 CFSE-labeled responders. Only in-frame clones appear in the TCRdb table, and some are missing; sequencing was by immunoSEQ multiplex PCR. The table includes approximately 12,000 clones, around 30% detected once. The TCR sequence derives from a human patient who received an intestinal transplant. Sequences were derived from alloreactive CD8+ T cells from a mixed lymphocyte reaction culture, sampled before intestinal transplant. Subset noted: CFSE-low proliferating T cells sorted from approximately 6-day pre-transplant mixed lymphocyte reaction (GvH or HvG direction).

CDR3 in amino acids: CASSQDSGGRTEAFF. CDR3 bases: TGCGCCAGCAGCCAAGATAGCGGGGGGCGGACTGAAGCTTTCTTT. The genes are TRBV4-1 and TRBJ1-1, with a weak D call TRBD1 (6 bases). Germline V CDR1 and CDR2: MGHRA, YSYEKL. CDR3 size: 15 residues. Deletions cut 0 bases from V and 5 bases from J, with 13 bases between.